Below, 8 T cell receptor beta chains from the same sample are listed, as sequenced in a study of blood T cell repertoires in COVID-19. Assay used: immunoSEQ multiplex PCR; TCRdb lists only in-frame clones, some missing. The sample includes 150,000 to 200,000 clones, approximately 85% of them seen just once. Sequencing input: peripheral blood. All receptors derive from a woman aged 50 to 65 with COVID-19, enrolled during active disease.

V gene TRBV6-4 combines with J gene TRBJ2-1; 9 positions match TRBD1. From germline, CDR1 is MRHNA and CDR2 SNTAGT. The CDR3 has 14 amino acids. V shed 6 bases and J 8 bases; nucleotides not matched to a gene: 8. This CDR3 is CASRKGQGRDEQFF. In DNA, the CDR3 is TGTGCCAGCAGAAAAGGACAGGGGCGGGATGAGCAGTTCTTC.

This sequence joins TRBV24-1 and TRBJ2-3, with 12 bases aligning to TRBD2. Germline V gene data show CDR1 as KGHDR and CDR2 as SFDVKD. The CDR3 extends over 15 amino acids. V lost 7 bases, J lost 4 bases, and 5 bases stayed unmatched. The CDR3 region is CATRSSGGVPDTQYF. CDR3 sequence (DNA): TGTGCCACCAGATCTAGCGGGGGGGTCCCAGATACGCAGTATTTT.

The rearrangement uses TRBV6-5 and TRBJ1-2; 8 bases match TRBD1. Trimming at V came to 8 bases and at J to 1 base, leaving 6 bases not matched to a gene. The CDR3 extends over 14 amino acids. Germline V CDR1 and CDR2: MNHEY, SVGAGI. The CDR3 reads CASVRTGFNYGYTF. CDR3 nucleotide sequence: TGTGCCAGCGTGCGGACAGGGTTTAACTATGGCTACACCTTC.

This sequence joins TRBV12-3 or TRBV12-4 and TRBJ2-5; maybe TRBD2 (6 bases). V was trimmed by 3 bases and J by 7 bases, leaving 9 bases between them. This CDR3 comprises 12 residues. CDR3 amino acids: CASSFLGGTQYF. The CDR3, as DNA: TGTGCCAGCAGTTTTCTCGGGGGGACCCAGTACTTC.

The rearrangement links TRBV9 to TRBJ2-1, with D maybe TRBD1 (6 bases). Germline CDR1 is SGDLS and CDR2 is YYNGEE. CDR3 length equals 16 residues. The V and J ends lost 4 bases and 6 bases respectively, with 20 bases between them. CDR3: CASSPQFGRGGNEQFF. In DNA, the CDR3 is TGTGCCAGCAGCCCCCAGTTTGGGAGAGGGGGCAATGAGCAGTTCTTC.

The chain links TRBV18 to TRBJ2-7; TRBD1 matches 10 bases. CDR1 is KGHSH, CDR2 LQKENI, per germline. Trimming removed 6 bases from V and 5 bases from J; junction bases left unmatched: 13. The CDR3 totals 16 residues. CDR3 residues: CASSKDRGQGGNEQYF. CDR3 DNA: TGTGCCAGCTCGAAAGACAGAGGACAGGGGGGGAACGAGCAGTACTTC.

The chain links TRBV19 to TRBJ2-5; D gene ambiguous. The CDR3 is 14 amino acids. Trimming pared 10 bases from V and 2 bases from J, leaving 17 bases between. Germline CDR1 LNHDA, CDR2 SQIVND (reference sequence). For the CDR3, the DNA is TGTGCCACTAACCGAGGAAACCTTCAAGAGACCCAGTACTTC. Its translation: CATNRGNLQETQYF. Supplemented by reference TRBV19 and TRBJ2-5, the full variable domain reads DGGITQSPKYLFRKEGQNVTLSCEQNLNHDAMYWYRQDPGQGLRLIYYSQIVNDFQKGDIAEGYSVSREKKESFPLTVTSAQKNPTAFYLCATNRGNLQETQYFGPGTRLLVL.

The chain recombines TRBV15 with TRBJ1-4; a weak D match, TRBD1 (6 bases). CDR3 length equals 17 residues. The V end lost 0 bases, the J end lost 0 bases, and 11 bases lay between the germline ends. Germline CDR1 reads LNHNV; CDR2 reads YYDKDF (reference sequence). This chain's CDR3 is CATSREGQGSTNEKLFF. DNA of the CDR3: TGTGCCACCAGCAGAGAGGGCCAGGGGTCAACTAATGAAAAACTGTTTTTT. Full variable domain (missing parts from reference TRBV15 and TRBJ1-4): DAMVIQNPRYQVTQFGKPVTLSCSQTLNHNVMYWYQQKSSQAPKLLFHYYDKDFNNEADTPDNFQSRRPNTSFCFLDIRSPGLGDTAMYLCATSREGQGSTNEKLFFGSGTQLSVL.